The entry below gives a single T cell receptor (beta chain) sequence along with its context. Its antigen is undetermined. Primers: 60 Vbeta forward and 13 Jbeta reverse. Produced via immunoSEQ multiplex PCR; TCRdb's table is partial and in-frame only. The repertoire holds about 110,000 clones, 69% seen once, with 5.4% in the top ten. Germline loops: CDR1 MNHEY, CDR2 SVGAGI. The CDR3 totals 15 residues. With V trimmed by 5 bases and J by 6 bases, 4 bases remained unmatched. These data come from a study of cytomegalovirus exposure and HLA in healthy donors. Study observations and caveats: An Asian-associated ancestry cluster reportedly showed fewer N-insertions than the roughly 670-donor mean in a later analysis.

The source of this sequence is a woman aged 70-85 years in good health and CMV-seropositive. The source material was PBMCs. The gene calls are TRBV6-5 and TRBJ2-3, with TRBD2 matching over 14 bases. This CDR3 is CASSPTSGGADTQYF. The CDR3 nucleotides read TGTGCCAGCAGTCCGACTAGCGGGGGGGCGGATACGCAGTATTTT.